This is a list of T cell receptor beta chains from one sample in a study of cytomegalovirus exposure and HLA in healthy donors. Generated by immunoSEQ multiplex PCR, the TCRdb table keeps only in-frame clones and is missing some. Of some 190,000 clones listed, approximately 80% are singletons. Sequenced input: PBMCs. These receptors were collected from a woman under 40 in good health and CMV-seropositive. The CDR3 runs from the conserved cysteine through the conserved F or W. Fields, in order: D gene, J gene, V gene, clone size, CDR3 DNA, CDR3 protein. A D gene is named only where the DNA matches it firmly. The size of a clone is reported for some rows only, either as once, few or many, or as a class for expanded clones.

TRBD2 TRBJ2-3 TRBV10-1 few TGCGCCAGCAGTGAGTCGGCGGGGGGGCCAGCAGATACGCAGTATTTT CASSESAGGPADTQYF
TRBD1 TRBJ1-4 TRBV28 NA TGTGCCAGCAGTTTCAGGGGGCTAGGGGAAAAACTGTTTTTT CASSFRGLGEKLFF
NA TRBJ1-1 TRBV19 few TGTGCCAGTAGGAGGCCGGGATCAAACACTGAAGCTTTCTTT CASRRPGSNTEAFF
TRBD2 TRBJ2-7 TRBV28 NA TGTGCCAGCAGCTCCTCTGGGAGGGACGAGCAGTACTTC CASSSSGRDEQYF
NA TRBJ1-1 TRBV5-1 NA TGCGCCAGCAGCCCGGCGAGGGACAACTACATGAACACTGAAGCTTTCTTT CASSPARDNYMNTEAFF
NA TRBJ2-3 TRBV11-2 once TGTGCCAGCAGCTTGCACCGTGAGGGTGGAGATACGCAGTATTTT CASSLHREGGDTQYF
TRBD2 TRBJ2-5 TRBV5-1 NA TGCGCCAGCAGCTCGGGAGGGCAAGAGACCCAGTACTTC CASSSGGQETQYF
NA TRBJ2-7 TRBV4-2 NA TGTGCCAGCAGCCAAAACCGCAGGGATTACGAGCAGTACTTC CASSQNRRDYEQYF
NA TRBJ1-1 TRBV6-6 NA TGTGCCAGCATGAGAAGGGGGGAGGGTGAAGCTTTCTTT CASMRRGEGEAFF
NA TRBJ1-5 TRBV7-2 NA TGTGCCAGCAGCTTGGCCGGGAAGGACAATCAGCCCCAGCATTTT CASSLAGKDNQPQHF
TRBD1 TRBJ1-1 TRBV29-1 NA TGCAGCGTTGATACCGCAGGGGGAGCGAACACTGAAGCTTTCTTT CSVDTAGGANTEAFF
NA TRBJ1-2 TRBV11-2 NA TGTGCCAGCAGGGGGGCGGGCGTAAACTATGGCTACACCTTC CASRGAGVNYGYTF
TRBD1 TRBJ2-3 TRBV11-2 few TGTGCCAGCAGCTTCGGACAGGACACAGATACGCAGTATTTT CASSFGQDTDTQYF
NA TRBJ1-5 TRBV28 NA TGTGCCAGCAGTCACAACAGGGATCAGCCCCAGCATTTT CASSHNRDQPQHF
NA TRBJ2-2 TRBV9 NA TGTGCCAGCAGCGTTGGGGCGGCGAACACCGGGGAGCTGTTTTTT CASSVGAANTGELFF
NA TRBJ1-1 TRBV11-2 NA TGTGCCAGCAGCTTAGGACAGGTGGTGAACACTGAAGCTTTCTTT CASSLGQVVNTEAFF
NA TRBJ2-5 TRBV2 NA TGTGCCAGCAGTGCACCCTTTGGGGGCCTGGAGACCCAGTACTTC CASSAPFGGLETQYF
TRBD1 TRBJ1-5 TRBV5-8 NA TGTGCCAGCAGCTTCTGGACAGGGGGGGTTCAGCCCCAGCATTTT CASSFWTGGVQPQHF
NA TRBJ2-1 TRBV6-1 NA TGTGCCATCGCCGCAGGGCCTGACAATGAGCAGTTCTTC CAIAAGPDNEQFF
NA TRBJ2-5 TRBV18 NA TGTGCCAGCTCACCAGCGGCCCCGCAAGAGACCCAGTACTTC CASSPAAPQETQYF
NA TRBJ1-2 TRBV28 many TGTGCCAGCACCCCTAGCGTAGGGTATGGCTACACCTTC CASTPSVGYGYTF
TRBD2 TRBJ2-6 TRBV4-2 few TGTGCCAGCAGCCAAGAAGCGGGAGCCGGGGCCAACGTCCTGACTTTC CASSQEAGAGANVLTF
TRBD2 TRBJ2-1 TRBV6-5 once TGTGCCAGCAGTCCCCTGAGCGGGGGTTACAATGAGCAGTTCTTC CASSPLSGGYNEQFF
NA TRBJ1-4 TRBV4-1 NA TGCGCCAGCAGCCTCCCCATGGGCCGGCTTGAAAAACTGTTTTTT CASSLPMGRLEKLFF
NA TRBJ2-3 TRBV2 NA TGTGCCAACGGAGATACGCAGTATTTT CANGDTQYF
TRBD2 TRBJ2-1 TRBV5-1 NA TGCGCCAGCAGTCGGGGGGAGGGTTTGGCCGGTCAGTTCTTC CASSRGEGLAGQFF
NA TRBJ2-3 TRBV7-9 NA TGTTCCAGCAGCGAACAGAGACGCTCTAGCACAGATACGCAGTATTTT CSSSEQRRSSTDTQYF
NA TRBJ2-2 TRBV7-7 NA TGTGCTAGCAGCTTAGCTGAGAATGTCGGGGAGCTGTTTTTT CASSLAENVGELFF
TRBD1 TRBJ1-5 TRBV7-9 few TGTGCCAGCAGCCCACAGGGGTGGGGGCAGCCCCAGCATTTT CASSPQGWGQPQHF
TRBD1 TRBJ2-2 TRBV19 NA TGTGCCAGTAGAAACAGGGGCGGACCCAACACCGGGGAGCTGTTTTTT CASRNRGGPNTGELFF
NA TRBJ1-3 TRBV6-1 NA TGTGCCAGCAGTGGGGAGCCGGAATACCCTGGAAACACCATATATTTT CASSGEPEYPGNTIYF
NA TRBJ2-5 TRBV28 NA TGTGCCAGCAGTCCCCGGGACTCGCGCGAGACCCAGTACTTC CASSPRDSRETQYF
NA TRBJ2-7 TRBV4-1 NA TGCGCCAGCAGCCAGACTGATTCCTACGAGCAGTACTTC CASSQTDSYEQYF
NA TRBJ2-2 TRBV6-4 NA TGTGCCAGCAGTGACAGGGGCACCGGGGAGCTGTTTTTT CASSDRGTGELFF
TRBD1 TRBJ2-7 TRBV4-1 NA TGCGCCAGCAGCCAGGTGACAGGGGCCGACGAGCAGTACTTC CASSQVTGADEQYF
NA TRBJ1-5 TRBV5-8 NA TGTGCCAGCAGCCGGACGGGGGTTAGCAATCAGCCCCAGCATTTT CASSRTGVSNQPQHF
NA TRBJ2-2 TRBV27 NA TGTGCCAGCAGCGATTTTCCGGATGTTGGGCAGGGGCTATTCGGTGGGCTGTTTTTT CASSDFPDVGQGLFGGLFF
TRBD1 TRBJ1-1 TRBV6-6 NA TGTGCCAGCAGTTCAAGCAGGGGGGAAGCTTTCTTT CASSSSRGEAFF
NA TRBJ2-5 TRBV7-8 NA TGTGCCAGCAGCTTAGAGCTAGCGTCCCGTTCGGCCCAGTACTTC CASSLELASRSAQYF
NA TRBJ2-2 TRBV6-6 NA TGTGCCAGCAGTTACTTCGGCTTCAGGGATGGGGAGCTGTTTTTT CASSYFGFRDGELFF
NA TRBJ1-5 TRBV7-8 NA TGTGCCAGCAGCTCCAACAGGGCAGGCAATCAGCCCCAGCATTTT CASSSNRAGNQPQHF
NA TRBJ2-2 TRBV30 NA TGTGCCTGGAGAAAGGGACTTTCCACCGGGGAGCTGTTTTTT CAWRKGLSTGELFF